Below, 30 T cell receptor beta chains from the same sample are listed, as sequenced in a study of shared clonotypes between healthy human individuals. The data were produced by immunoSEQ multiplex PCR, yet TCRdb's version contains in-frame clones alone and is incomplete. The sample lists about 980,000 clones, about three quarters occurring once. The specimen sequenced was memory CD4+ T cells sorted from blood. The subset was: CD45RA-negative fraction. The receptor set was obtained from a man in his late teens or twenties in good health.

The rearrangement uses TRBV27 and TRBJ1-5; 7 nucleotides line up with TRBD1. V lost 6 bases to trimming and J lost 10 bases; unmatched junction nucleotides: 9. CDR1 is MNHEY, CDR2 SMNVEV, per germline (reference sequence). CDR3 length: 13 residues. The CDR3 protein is CASSYRGYDPQHF. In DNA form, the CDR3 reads TGTGCCAGCAGCTACAGGGGTTACGATCCCCAGCATTTT.

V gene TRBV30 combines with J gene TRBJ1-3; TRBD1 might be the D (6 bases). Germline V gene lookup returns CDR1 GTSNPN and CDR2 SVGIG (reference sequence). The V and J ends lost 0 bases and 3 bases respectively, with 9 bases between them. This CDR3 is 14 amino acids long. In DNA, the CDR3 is TGTGCCTGGAGTGTCAGGGGCTATGGAAACACCATATATTTT. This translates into CAWSVRGYGNTIYF.

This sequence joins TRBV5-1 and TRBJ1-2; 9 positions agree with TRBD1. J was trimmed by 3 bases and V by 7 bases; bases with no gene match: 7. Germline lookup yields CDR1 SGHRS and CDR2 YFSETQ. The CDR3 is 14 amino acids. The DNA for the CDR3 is TGCGCCAGCGCTATCGGGACAGGGCACTATGGCTACACCTTC. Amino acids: CASAIGTGHYGYTF. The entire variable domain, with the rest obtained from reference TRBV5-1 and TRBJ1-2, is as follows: KAGVTQTPRYLIKTRGQQVTLSCSPISGHRSVSWYQQTPGQGLQFLFEYFSETQRNKGNFPGRFSGRQFSNSRSEMNVSTLELGDSALYLCASAIGTGHYGYTFGSGTRLTVV.

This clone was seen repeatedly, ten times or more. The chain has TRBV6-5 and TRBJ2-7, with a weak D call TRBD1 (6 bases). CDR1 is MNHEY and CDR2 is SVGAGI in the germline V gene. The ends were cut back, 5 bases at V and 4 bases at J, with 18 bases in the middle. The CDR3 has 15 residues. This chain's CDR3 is CASSKQRWGPYEQYF. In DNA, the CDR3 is TGTGCCAGCAGTAAACAAAGGTGGGGGCCTTACGAGCAGTACTTC.

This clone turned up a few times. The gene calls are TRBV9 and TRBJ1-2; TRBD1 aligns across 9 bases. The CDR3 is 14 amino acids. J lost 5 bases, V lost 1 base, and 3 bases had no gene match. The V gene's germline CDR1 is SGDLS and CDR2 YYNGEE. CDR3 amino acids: CASSVSDRGYGYTF. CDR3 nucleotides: TGTGCCAGCAGCGTATCGGACAGGGGTTATGGCTACACCTTC.

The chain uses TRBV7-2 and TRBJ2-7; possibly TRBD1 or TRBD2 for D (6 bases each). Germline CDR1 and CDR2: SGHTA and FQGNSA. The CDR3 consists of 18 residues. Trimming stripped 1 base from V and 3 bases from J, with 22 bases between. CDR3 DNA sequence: TGTGCCAGCAGCTTAGGACCGGTCGACTGGGGGGCTAGCTACGAGCAGTACTTC. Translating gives CASSLGPVDWGASYEQYF.

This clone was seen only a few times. The CDR3, as DNA: TGCGCCAGCAGCTTCGGCCAGGGGATTAACTATGGCTACACCTTC. As protein: CASSFGQGINYGYTF. The chain links TRBV5-1 to TRBJ1-2, with D maybe TRBD1 (6 bases). This CDR3 is 15 amino acids long. Trimming took off 2 bases at V and 1 base at J, with 12 bases between the two ends. Germline V lookup: CDR1 SGHRS, CDR2 YFSETQ.

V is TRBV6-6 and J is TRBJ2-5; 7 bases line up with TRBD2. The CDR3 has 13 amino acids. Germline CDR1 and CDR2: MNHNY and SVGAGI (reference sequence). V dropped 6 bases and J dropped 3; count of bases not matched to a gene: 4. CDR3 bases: TGTGCCAGCAGCAGAAGCGGGGAAGAGACCCAGTACTTC. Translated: CASSRSGEETQYF.

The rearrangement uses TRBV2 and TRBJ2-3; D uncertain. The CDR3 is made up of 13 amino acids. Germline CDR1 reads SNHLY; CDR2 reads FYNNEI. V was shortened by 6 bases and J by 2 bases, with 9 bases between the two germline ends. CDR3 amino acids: CASRGINTDTQYF. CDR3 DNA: TGTGCCAGCAGGGGAATAAACACAGATACGCAGTATTTT.

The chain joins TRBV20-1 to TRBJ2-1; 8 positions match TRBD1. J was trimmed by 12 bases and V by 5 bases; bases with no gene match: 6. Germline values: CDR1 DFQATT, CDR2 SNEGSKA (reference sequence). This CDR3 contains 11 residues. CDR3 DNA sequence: TGCAGTGCTCAAAGACAGGGGTCGCAGTTCTTC. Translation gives CSAQRQGSQFF.

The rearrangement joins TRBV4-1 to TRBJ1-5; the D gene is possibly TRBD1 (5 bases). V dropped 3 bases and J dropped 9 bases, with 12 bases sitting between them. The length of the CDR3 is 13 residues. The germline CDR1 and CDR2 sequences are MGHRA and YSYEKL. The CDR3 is CASSHGTYRPQHF. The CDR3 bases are TGCGCCAGCAGCCATGGGACGTATCGGCCCCAGCATTTT.

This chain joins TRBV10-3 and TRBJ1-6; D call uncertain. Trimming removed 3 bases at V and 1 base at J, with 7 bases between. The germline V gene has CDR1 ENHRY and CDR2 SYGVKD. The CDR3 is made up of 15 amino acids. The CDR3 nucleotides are TGTGCCATCAGTGATGGGAGTTCCTATAATTCACCCCTCCACTTT. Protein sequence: CAISDGSSYNSPLHF.

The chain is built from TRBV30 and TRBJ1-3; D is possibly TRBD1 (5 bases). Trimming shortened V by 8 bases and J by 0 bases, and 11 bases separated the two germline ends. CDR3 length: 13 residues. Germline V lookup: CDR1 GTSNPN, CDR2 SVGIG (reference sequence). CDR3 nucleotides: TGTGCCCGGTCGGGGGTCTCTGGAAACACCATATATTTT. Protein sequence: CARSGVSGNTIYF.

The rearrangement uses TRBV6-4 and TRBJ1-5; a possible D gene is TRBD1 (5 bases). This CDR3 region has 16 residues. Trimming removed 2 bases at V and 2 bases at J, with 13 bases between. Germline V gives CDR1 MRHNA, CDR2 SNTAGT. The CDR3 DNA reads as TGTGCCAGCAGTGACGCCTCATTACAGGGCAATCAGCCCCAGCATTTT. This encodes CASSDASLQGNQPQHF.

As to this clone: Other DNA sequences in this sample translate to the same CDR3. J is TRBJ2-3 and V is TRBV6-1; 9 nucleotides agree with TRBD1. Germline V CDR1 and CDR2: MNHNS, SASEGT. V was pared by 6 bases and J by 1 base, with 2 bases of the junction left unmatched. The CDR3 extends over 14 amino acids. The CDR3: CASRGQGGTDTQYF. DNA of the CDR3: TGTGCCAGCAGGGGACAGGGCGGCACAGATACGCAGTATTTT.

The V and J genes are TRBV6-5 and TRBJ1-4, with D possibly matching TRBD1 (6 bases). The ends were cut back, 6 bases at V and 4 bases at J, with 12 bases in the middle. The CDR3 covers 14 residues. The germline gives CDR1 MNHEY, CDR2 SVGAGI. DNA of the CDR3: TGTGCCAGCAGGCGACAGGCTGTTAATGAAAAACTGTTTTTT. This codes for CASRRQAVNEKLFF.

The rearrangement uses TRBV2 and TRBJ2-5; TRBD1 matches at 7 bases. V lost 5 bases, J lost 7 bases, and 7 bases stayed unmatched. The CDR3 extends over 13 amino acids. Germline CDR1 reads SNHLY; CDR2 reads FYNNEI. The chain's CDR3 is CASSLTGESTQYF. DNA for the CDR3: TGTGCCAGCAGTCTTACAGGGGAATCGACCCAGTACTTC.

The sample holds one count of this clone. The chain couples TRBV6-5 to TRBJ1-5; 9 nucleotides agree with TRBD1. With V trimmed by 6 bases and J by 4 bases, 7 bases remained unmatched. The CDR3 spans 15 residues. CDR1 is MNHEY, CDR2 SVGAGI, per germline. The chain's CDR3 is CASRTGTGQNQPQHF. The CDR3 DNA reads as TGTGCCAGCAGAACTGGGACAGGGCAGAATCAGCCCCAGCATTTT.

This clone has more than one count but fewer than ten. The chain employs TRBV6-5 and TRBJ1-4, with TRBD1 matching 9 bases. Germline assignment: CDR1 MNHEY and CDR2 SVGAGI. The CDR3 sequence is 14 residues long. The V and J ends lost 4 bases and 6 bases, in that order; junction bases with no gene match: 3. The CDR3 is CASSSRTGDEKLFF. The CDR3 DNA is TGTGCCAGCAGTTCCAGGACAGGGGATGAAAAACTGTTTTTT.

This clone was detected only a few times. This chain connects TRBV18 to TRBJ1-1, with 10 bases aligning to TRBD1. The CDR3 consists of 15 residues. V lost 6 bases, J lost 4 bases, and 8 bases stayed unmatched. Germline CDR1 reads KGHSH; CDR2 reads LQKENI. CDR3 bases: TGTGCCAGCTCGTCACCGGGACAGGGGAGCACTGAAGCTTTCTTT. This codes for CASSSPGQGSTEAFF.

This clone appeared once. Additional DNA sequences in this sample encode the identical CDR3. The CDR3 is CASSLDGNYGYTF. The DNA for the CDR3 is TGCGCCAGCAGCTTGGATGGGAACTATGGCTACACCTTC. This chain uses TRBV5-1 with TRBJ1-2; D unclear. The CDR3 contains 13 residues. Trimming left V 0 bases short and J 2 bases short, with 5 bases between. Germline lookup yields CDR1 SGHRS and CDR2 YFSETQ.

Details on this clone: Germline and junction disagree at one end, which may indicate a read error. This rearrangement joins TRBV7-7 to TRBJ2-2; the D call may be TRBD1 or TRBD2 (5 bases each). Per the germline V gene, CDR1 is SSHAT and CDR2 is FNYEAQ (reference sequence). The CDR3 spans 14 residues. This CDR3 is CASSLPGGSGELFF. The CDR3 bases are TGTGCTAGCAGCCTCCCTGGGGGATCAGGCGAGCTGTTTTTT.

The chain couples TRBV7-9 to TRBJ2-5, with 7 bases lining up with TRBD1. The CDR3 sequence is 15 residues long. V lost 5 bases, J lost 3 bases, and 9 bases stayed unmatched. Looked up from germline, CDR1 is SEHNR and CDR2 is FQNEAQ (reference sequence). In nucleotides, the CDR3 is TGTGCCAGCAGCCCGCCCTCGACAGGGAAAGAGACCCAGTACTTC. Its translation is CASSPPSTGKETQYF.

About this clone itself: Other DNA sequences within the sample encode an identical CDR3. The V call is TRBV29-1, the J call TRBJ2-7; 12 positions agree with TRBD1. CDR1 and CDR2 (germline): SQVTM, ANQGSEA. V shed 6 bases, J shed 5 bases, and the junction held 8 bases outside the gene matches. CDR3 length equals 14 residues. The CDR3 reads CSVGVGTGGHEQYF. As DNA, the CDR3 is TGCAGCGTGGGCGTGGGGACAGGGGGCCACGAGCAGTACTTC.

The CDR3 protein is CSVVTSLNQPQHF. CDR3 sequence (DNA): TGCAGCGTAGTGACATCCCTCAATCAGCCCCAGCATTTT. This sequence joins TRBV29-1 and TRBJ1-5; D is undetermined. Deletions cut 6 bases from V and 3 bases from J, with 12 bases between. The CDR3 length is 13 residues. CDR1 SQVTM and CDR2 ANQGSEA come from the germline V gene.

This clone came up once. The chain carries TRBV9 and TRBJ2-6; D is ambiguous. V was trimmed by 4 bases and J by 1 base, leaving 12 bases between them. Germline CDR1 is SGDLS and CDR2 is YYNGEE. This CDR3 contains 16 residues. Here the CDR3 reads CASSPIWSSGANVLTF. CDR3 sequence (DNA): TGTGCCAGCAGCCCCATATGGAGTTCTGGGGCCAACGTCCTGACTTTC.

The CDR3 nucleotides read TGTGCCAGCAGCTTAGATCAACTAACCCAGACCCAGTACTTC. It is translated as CASSLDQLTQTQYF. V usage is TRBV7-2 and J usage is TRBJ2-5; unclear D gene. The germline gives CDR1 SGHTA, CDR2 FQGNSA. Trimming took 1 base from V and 6 from J, leaving 12 bases between them. CDR3 length: 14 amino acids.

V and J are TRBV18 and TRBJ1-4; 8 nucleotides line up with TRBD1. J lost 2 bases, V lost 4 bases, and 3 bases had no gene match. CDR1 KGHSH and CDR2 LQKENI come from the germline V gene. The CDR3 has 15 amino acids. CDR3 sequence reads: CASSRQGYTNEKLFF. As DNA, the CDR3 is TGTGCCAGCTCACGACAGGGGTACACTAATGAAAAACTGTTTTTT.

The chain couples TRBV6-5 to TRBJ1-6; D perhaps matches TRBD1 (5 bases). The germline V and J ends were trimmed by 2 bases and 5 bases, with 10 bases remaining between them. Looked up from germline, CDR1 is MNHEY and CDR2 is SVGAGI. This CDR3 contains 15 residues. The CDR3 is CASSYDSFNNSPLHF. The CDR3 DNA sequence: TGTGCCAGCAGTTACGACAGCTTCAATAATTCACCCCTCCACTTT.

CDR3 amino acids: CSAWATNTEAFF. Here the CDR3 DNA reads TGCAGCGCCTGGGCCACGAACACTGAAGCTTTCTTT. The rearrangement joins TRBV29-1 to TRBJ1-1; D unresolved. CDR3 length equals 12 residues. Per the germline V gene, CDR1 is SQVTM and CDR2 is ANQGSEA. Trimming left V 7 bases short and J 1 base short, with 10 bases between.